The 14 T cell receptor beta chains listed next were all sequenced from one sample in a study of blood T cells in healthy people across ages. Primed by a sample-barcoded 5' primer and a J-beta primer mix, a second PCR proceeded for 7 to 11 cycles. From the 5' RACE reads, TCRdb called clonotypes with MiXCR, one entry per CDR3 protein. There are 1.5 million to 2 million distinct CDR3 sequences in the sample; roughly 28% occur only once, and more than 6% lies in the top ten. Sequencing input: blood. These receptors all stem from a woman in her twenties or thirties in good health.

CDR3 protein: CASSHVTSGANEQFF. The CDR3 DNA follows: TGTGCCAGCAGCCATGTAACTAGCGGAGCCAATGAGCAGTTCTTC. The chain has TRBV3-1 and TRBJ2-1; TRBD2 matches 8 bases. V gave up 3 bases and J gave up 6 bases; unmatched junction bases: 7. CDR1 is LGHDT and CDR2 is YNNKEL in the germline V gene (reference sequence). The CDR3 runs 15 residues.

This clonotype was counted only a few times. The chain carries TRBV9 and TRBJ1-6; 10 bases align to TRBD1. With 3 bases clipped from V and 7 bases from J, the junction kept 10 bases outside the gene matches. This CDR3 has 17 residues. Germline CDR1 is SGDLS and CDR2 is YYNGEE. CDR3 coding DNA: TGTGCCAGCAGCGGCGACCCCAAGACAGGGGGCAATTCACCCCTCCACTTT. This encodes CASSGDPKTGGNSPLHF.

The gene calls are TRBV12-3 or TRBV12-4 and TRBJ1-2; unclear D gene. This CDR3 has 15 amino acids. The ends were cut back, 5 bases at V and 2 bases at J, with 15 bases in the middle. The CDR3 region has the DNA TGTGCCAGCAGTCCTGTCGGGCGTGTGAACTATGGCTACACCTTC. It codes for CASSPVGRVNYGYTF.

Only a few counts were recorded for this clonotype. This chain connects TRBV7-2 to TRBJ1-1; no reliable D call. Trimming shortened V by 0 bases and J by 6 bases, and 8 bases separated the two germline ends. The CDR3 has 13 residues. CDR1 SGHTA and CDR2 FQGNSA come from the germline V gene. Here the CDR3 reads CASSLASSPEAFF. The CDR3 DNA follows: TGTGCCAGCAGCTTAGCGTCGTCGCCTGAAGCTTTCTTT.

The J gene is TRBJ1-5, the V gene TRBV6-2 or TRBV6-3, with 7 bases identical to TRBD1. V shed 5 bases, J shed 5 bases, and the junction held 6 bases outside the gene matches. The CDR3 is 14 residues long. Per the germline V gene, CDR1 is MNHEY and CDR2 is SVGEGT. The DNA of the CDR3 is TGTGCCAGCAGTCGGGACAGCCTATATCAGCCCCAGCATTTT. Protein product: CASSRDSLYQPQHF.

In the case of this clonotype: The germline gene is not matched at one end of the junction; a read error may be the cause. This chain joins TRBV27 and TRBJ1-1; 7 positions agree with TRBD1. Looked up from germline, CDR1 is MNHEY and CDR2 is SMNVEV (reference sequence). The CDR3 consists of 15 residues. CDR3 nucleotides: TGTGCCAGCAGTTCGCGGACGACAGGGAACAGTGAAGCTTTCTTT. This encodes CASSSRTTGNSEAFF.

The chain uses TRBV20-1 and TRBJ1-1, with D maybe TRBD1 (6 bases). Germline V gene sequence: CDR1 DFQATT, CDR2 SNEGSKA (reference sequence). This CDR3 has 13 amino acids. The germline V and J ends were trimmed by 6 bases and 1 base, with 12 bases remaining between them. The CDR3 loop reads CSAPGVGNTEAFF. The CDR3 DNA sequence: TGCAGTGCGCCAGGGGTCGGGAACACTGAAGCTTTCTTT.

This sequence joins TRBV7-2 and TRBJ1-1; D not certain. The V end was cut by 5 bases, the J end by 1 base, with 11 bases between. Germline-derived CDR1 and CDR2 are SGHTA and FQGNSA. CDR3 length: 14 residues. For the CDR3, the DNA is TGTGCCAGCAGCCAAGGGTGGGGGAACACTGAAGCTTTCTTT. Translating gives CASSQGWGNTEAFF. Drawing the rest from reference TRBV7-2 and TRBJ1-1, the complete variable domain is GAGVSQSPSNKVTEKGKDVELRCDPISGHTALYWYRQSLGQGLEFLIYFQGNSAPDKSGLPSDRFSAERTGGSVSTLTIQRTQQEDSAVYLCASSQGWGNTEAFFGQGTRLTVV.

This clonotype was observed once. J is TRBJ1-4 and V is TRBV12-3 or TRBV12-4, with D perhaps matching TRBD1 (5 bases). The ends were cut back, 5 bases at V and 8 bases at J, with 15 bases in the middle. CDR3 length equals 14 residues. CDR3 sequence (DNA): TGTGCCAGCAGTATGGGGCTAGAAGGGGAAAAACTGTTTTTT. It translates to CASSMGLEGEKLFF.

The chain combines TRBV5-1 with TRBJ2-5, with TRBD2 matching 7 bases. Looked up from germline, CDR1 is SGHRS and CDR2 is YFSETQ. Losses at the gene ends were 4 bases for V and 11 bases for J; bases not matched to a gene: 14. CDR3 length: 14 amino acids. The CDR3 coding sequence is TGCGCCAGCAGCCGGAGCGGGACCAACAATGAGCAGTACTTC. Encoded protein: CASSRSGTNNEQYF.

The chain recombines TRBV7-2 with TRBJ2-3; D is perhaps TRBD2 (6 bases). Germline V lookup: CDR1 SGHTA, CDR2 FQGNSA. Trimming took off 5 bases at V and 2 bases at J, with 14 bases between the two ends. The CDR3 is 15 residues long. The CDR3 region has the DNA TGTGCCAGCAGCCCGGACTACCTTTCCACAGATACGCAGTATTTT. Its protein product is CASSPDYLSTDTQYF.

The chain combines TRBV7-2 with TRBJ2-7, with 10 bases lining up with TRBD2. The CDR3 spans 19 residues. The germline gives CDR1 SGHTA, CDR2 FQGNSA. V lost 6 bases and J lost 3; bases outside the gene matches: 20. CDR3 in amino acids: CASSRRPGLATSQGYEQYF. CDR3 sequence (DNA): TGTGCCAGCAGTAGGCGACCGGGACTAGCGACGTCTCAGGGCTACGAGCAGTACTTC.

This clonotype was counted between two and nine times. CDR3 in amino acids: CASTTSPGTGYNEQFF. In DNA, the CDR3 is TGTGCCAGCACCACCTCCCCCGGGACAGGATACAATGAGCAGTTCTTC. The chain links TRBV27 to TRBJ2-1; TRBD1 aligns across 8 bases. CDR1 is MNHEY, CDR2 SMNVEV, per germline (reference sequence). The CDR3 totals 16 residues. Unmatched junction bases numbered 12, after V lost 7 bases and J lost 4 bases.

The chain has TRBV30 and TRBJ1-1; no clear D gene. Germline V gives CDR1 GTSNPN, CDR2 SVGIG (reference sequence). This CDR3 contains 16 residues. The V end lost 2 bases, the J end lost 4 bases, and 20 bases lay between the germline ends. The CDR3: CAWSPRDRGSFTEAFF. CDR3 nucleotide sequence: TGTGCCTGGAGTCCCCGCGATCGGGGTTCGTTCACTGAAGCTTTCTTT.